This entry lists 19 T cell receptor beta chains sequenced from one sample in a study of blood T cell repertoires in COVID-19 (dated by TCRdb to the early 2020s). The library was made by the immunoSEQ multiplex PCR assay. Imported from immuneACCESS, the table was reduced by TCRdb to in-frame sequences with V and J called. These copies leave out some clones; in studies compared against another copy, an unresolved V gene accounts for under half, and the cause of the remainder is not known. For this sample the table gives some 120,000 clones, of which approximately 85% were detected only once. The ten most abundant clones make up about 5.4% of the sample. Source material: peripheral blood. Receptor source: a human donor in a cohort sampled during active COVID-19.

A few counts support this clone. Other nucleotide sequences from this sample produce the same CDR3. The chain recombines TRBV11-2 with TRBJ2-1; 7 nucleotides align to TRBD2. This CDR3 region has 15 residues. After removal of 1 base from V and 4 bases from J, the junction contained 4 bases not matched to a gene. Germline V gene sequence: CDR1 SGHAT, CDR2 FQNNGV. The CDR3 loop reads CASSLGLAGYNEQFF. The CDR3 DNA is TGTGCCAGCAGCTTAGGACTAGCTGGTTACAATGAGCAGTTCTTC.

This clone was seen just once. V and J are TRBV5-6 and TRBJ2-1, with 9 positions matching TRBD2. The V gene end was trimmed by 3 bases and the J gene end by 5 bases; junction bases not matched to a gene: 9. CDR3 length: 16 amino acids. Germline CDR1 SGHDT, CDR2 YYEEEE. The CDR3 nucleotides read TGTGCCAGCAGCTCCCTGTGGCTAGCGGGGAACAATGAGCAGTTCTTC. Protein product: CASSSLWLAGNNEQFF.

The chain joins TRBV24-1 to TRBJ1-4, with D tentatively TRBD1 (6 bases). Germline V gene lookup returns CDR1 KGHDR and CDR2 SFDVKD. V was pared by 5 bases and J by 5 bases, with 14 bases between. The CDR3 contains 15 residues. As DNA, the CDR3 is TGTGCCACCAGTGTTGCAGGGGTAGGCAATGAAAAACTGTTTTTT. It yields the protein CATSVAGVGNEKLFF.

This clone has more than one count but fewer than ten. The gene calls are TRBV28 and TRBJ1-1; the match to TRBD1 covers 8 bases. CDR3 length: 17 amino acids. J gave up 1 base and V 6 bases, and 13 bases lay outside the gene matches. Germline CDR1 MDHEN, CDR2 SYDVKM. The CDR3 loop is CASRYGTGHPTNTEAFF. The CDR3 DNA sequence: TGTGCCAGCAGGTACGGGACAGGACATCCAACGAACACTGAAGCTTTCTTT. Drawing the rest from reference TRBV28 and TRBJ1-1, the complete variable domain is DVKVTQSSRYLVKRTGEKVFLECVQDMDHENMFWYRQDPGLGLRLIYFSYDVKMKEKGDIPEGYSVSREKKERFSLILESASTNQTSMYLCASRYGTGHPTNTEAFFGQGTRLTVV.

A few counts support this clone. The chain uses TRBV28 and TRBJ1-5; TRBD1 might be the D (5 bases). Germline V lookup: CDR1 MDHEN, CDR2 SYDVKM. V gave up 6 bases and J gave up 11 bases, with 17 bases separating them. This CDR3 is 13 amino acids long. The CDR3 sequence is CASRLILGEAQHF. The DNA for the CDR3 is TGTGCCAGCAGACTTATCCTGGGGGAGGCCCAGCATTTT.

The rearrangement joins TRBV18 to TRBJ2-5, with 9 bases identical to TRBD2. With V trimmed by 3 bases and J by 5 bases, 10 bases remained unmatched. The length of the CDR3 is 16 residues. Germline V CDR1 and CDR2: KGHSH, LQKENI. In DNA, the CDR3 is TGTGCCAGCTCACCGATTGGACGACTAGCGGCCGAGACCCAGTACTTC. Translation: CASSPIGRLAAETQYF.

This sequence joins TRBV7-9 and TRBJ1-6; a weak D match, TRBD1 (6 bases). V lost 0 bases, J lost 11 bases, and 17 bases lay in between. This CDR3 spans 16 amino acids. CDR1 is SEHNR, CDR2 FQNEAQ, per germline (reference sequence). CDR3 loop: CASSLARGGVGTPLHF. The CDR3 coding sequence is TGTGCCAGCAGCTTAGCGCGAGGGGGGGTCGGGACACCCCTCCACTTT.

The CDR3 DNA is TGTGCCAGCAGTCCCAGGGGCCGCACAGATACGCAGTATTTT. Protein product: CASSPRGRTDTQYF. The V gene is TRBV27, the J gene TRBJ2-3, with D possibly matching TRBD1 (6 bases). This CDR3 region has 14 residues. Trimming took 5 bases from V and 1 from J, leaving 10 bases between them. The germline V gene encodes CDR1 MNHEY and CDR2 SMNVEV (reference sequence).

This rearrangement joins TRBV27 to TRBJ1-4, with 7 positions matching TRBD1. The CDR3 sequence is 13 residues long. The V gene end was trimmed by 10 bases and the J gene end by 3 bases; junction bases not matched to a gene: 5. Per the germline V gene, CDR1 is MNHEY and CDR2 is SMNVEV (reference sequence). CDR3 region: CATSRGSNEKLFF. The CDR3 DNA sequence: TGTGCCACCTCCAGGGGGTCTAATGAAAAACTGTTTTTT.

The chain is built from TRBV3-1 (or the pseudogene TRBV3-2) and TRBJ1-1; no reliable D call. In germline, CDR1 is LGHDT, CDR2 YNNKEL (reference sequence). With 2 bases removed from V and 5 bases from J, the gap between germline ends came to 12 bases. The CDR3 has 14 amino acids. The CDR3 loop reads CASSQQNSRTEAFF. In DNA, the CDR3 is TGTGCCAGCAGCCAACAGAACAGCCGGACTGAAGCTTTCTTT.

This clone was seen a handful of times. The chain couples TRBV19 to TRBJ1-2; 7 positions agree with TRBD1. Germline V lookup: CDR1 LNHDA, CDR2 SQIVND (reference sequence). The CDR3 extends over 14 amino acids. V lost 3 bases, J lost 6 bases, and 7 bases stayed unmatched. CDR3 sequence: CASSITGTANGYTF. The CDR3 DNA sequence: TGTGCCAGTAGTATCACCGGGACAGCAAATGGCTACACCTTC.

This chain links TRBV7-2 with TRBJ1-1, with D possibly matching TRBD1 (5 bases). The CDR3 is made up of 17 amino acids. V dropped 1 base and J dropped 2 bases, with 17 bases sitting between them. Germline V gene lookup returns CDR1 SGHTA and CDR2 FQGNSA. CDR3 loop: CASSLDLRQNYNTEAFF. Here the CDR3 DNA reads TGTGCCAGCAGCTTAGATCTGAGACAGAACTACAACACTGAAGCTTTCTTT.

V gene TRBV27 combines with J gene TRBJ2-1; D is undetermined. Trimming stripped 1 base from V and 9 bases from J, with 16 bases between. Germline V CDR1 and CDR2: MNHEY, SMNVEV (reference sequence). The CDR3 extends over 15 amino acids. The CDR3 region has the DNA TGTGCCAGCAGTTTATTATCCTCTTTTCCCAGTGAGCAGTTCTTC. Translating it yields CASSLLSSFPSEQFF.

This chain joins TRBV28 and TRBJ1-5; D unresolved. The CDR3 totals 13 residues. Per germline, CDR1 MDHEN and CDR2 SYDVKM. V shed 5 bases and J shed 2 bases, with 7 bases lying between them. This chain's CDR3 is CASSQQRNQPQHF. CDR3 DNA: TGTGCCAGCAGTCAACAGCGCAATCAGCCCCAGCATTTT.

This CDR3 is CASTPFKNYGYTF. The CDR3 region has the DNA TGTGCCAGCACCCCCTTTAAAAACTATGGCTACACCTTC. The genes are TRBV27 and TRBJ1-2, with no clear D. The germline V gene has CDR1 MNHEY and CDR2 SMNVEV (reference sequence). This CDR3 contains 13 residues. V was shortened by 7 bases and J by 2 bases, with 11 bases between the two germline ends.

The chain is built from TRBV5-4 and TRBJ2-2; TRBD2 matches at 7 bases. Germline CDR1 is SGHNT and CDR2 is YYREEE (reference sequence). This CDR3 contains 17 residues. The V segment lost 1 base and the J segment 2 bases; nucleotides outside the gene matches: 8. The CDR3 here is CASSLRSLAANTGELFF. Here the CDR3 DNA reads TGTGCCAGCAGCTTGAGGTCTCTAGCGGCCAACACCGGGGAGCTGTTTTTT.

The V call is TRBV6-5, the J call TRBJ2-1, with a tentative D call TRBD1 (5 bases). V was clipped by 6 bases and J by 0 bases, with 9 bases between them. This CDR3 spans 14 amino acids. CDR1 and CDR2 from the germline V gene are MNHEY and SVGAGI. CDR3 region: CASRKRGSYNEQFF. The CDR3 nucleotides are TGTGCCAGCAGGAAAAGGGGCTCCTACAATGAGCAGTTCTTC.

The J gene is TRBJ1-1, the V gene TRBV27; D unclear. This CDR3 region has 14 residues. V lost 3 bases, J lost 0 bases, and 8 bases lay in between. In germline, CDR1 is MNHEY, CDR2 SMNVEV (reference sequence). CDR3 amino acids: CASSFRELNTEAFF. CDR3 nucleotide sequence: TGTGCCAGCAGTTTTCGGGAGCTGAACACTGAAGCTTTCTTT.

This clone was detected only a few times. The V call is TRBV7-9, the J call TRBJ1-5; tentatively, D is TRBD1 (5 bases). Germline V gene lookup returns CDR1 SEHNR and CDR2 FQNEAQ (reference sequence). The CDR3 has 14 amino acids. Between the trimmed V and J ends, which lost 1 base and 9 bases, there was a span of 13 bases. CDR3 DNA sequence: TGTGCCAGCAGCTTAGTTGGAGGGGAAGGGCCCCAGCATTTT. It translates to CASSLVGGEGPQHF.